Following are 27 T cell receptor beta chains from one sample sequenced in a study of shared clonotypes between healthy human individuals. The table came from immunoSEQ multiplex PCR; TCRdb's copy has only in-frame clones and leaves some out. The sample lists more than 2 million clones; approximately 96% were seen once. Sequenced sample: naive CD4+ T cells sorted from blood. Regarding subset: CD45RA+ positively selected. Receptors were obtained from a man aged 18-30 years in good health.

This chain joins TRBV5-4 and TRBJ2-3; 9 nucleotides agree with TRBD1. The J segment lost 4 bases and the V segment lost 0 bases, leaving 6 bases of the junction unmatched. Germline CDR1 and CDR2: SGHNT and YYREEE (reference sequence). CDR3 length: 16 residues. CDR3 loop: CASSLGGTGFADTQYF. In nucleotides, the CDR3 is TGTGCCAGCAGCTTGGGCGGGACAGGGTTCGCAGATACGCAGTATTTT.

The V call is TRBV28, the J call TRBJ1-4; D not resolved. Germline V gene data show CDR1 as MDHEN and CDR2 as SYDVKM. Trimming stripped 2 bases from V and 7 bases from J, with 14 bases between. The CDR3 is 15 amino acids. CDR3 nucleotide sequence: TGTGCCAGCAGTTTACAATCGTACAAAACTGAAAAACTGTTTTTT. Encoded protein: CASSLQSYKTEKLFF.

The chain recombines TRBV10-3 with TRBJ2-7; TRBD2 matches at 7 bases. Germline V CDR1 and CDR2: ENHRY, SYGVKD. CDR3 length equals 13 residues. V was clipped by 7 bases and J by 4 bases; unmatched bases: 7. CDR3 region: CAITGGGLYEQYF. The CDR3 DNA reads as TGTGCCATCACGGGAGGAGGCCTGTACGAGCAGTACTTC.

The chain has TRBV7-8 and TRBJ2-7; a possible D gene is TRBD2 (6 bases). This CDR3 has 14 residues. Germline values: CDR1 SGHVS, CDR2 FQNEAQ. Trimming removed 5 bases from V and 5 bases from J, with 16 bases in between. The chain's CDR3 is CASSADWSGHEQYF. CDR3 bases: TGTGCCAGCAGCGCAGACTGGAGCGGGCACGAGCAGTACTTC.

The CDR3 spells CASSPGMGGPVRDTEAFF. CDR3 nucleotides: TGTGCCAGCAGCCCAGGGATGGGGGGACCAGTTAGGGACACTGAAGCTTTCTTT. The chain employs TRBV11-3 and TRBJ1-1; perhaps TRBD1 as D (5 bases). The CDR3 extends over 18 amino acids. Germline V gene data show CDR1 as SGHNT and CDR2 as YENEEA. Trimming left V 5 bases short and J 3 bases short, with 25 bases between.

The V call is TRBV7-9, the J call TRBJ1-2, with D tentatively TRBD1 (5 bases). V was cut by 5 bases and J by 2 bases, with 12 bases left in between. The CDR3 runs to 14 residues. Per the germline V gene, CDR1 is SEHNR and CDR2 is FQNEAQ (reference sequence). As DNA, the CDR3 is TGTGCCAGCAGCCCCCTAGGGGCGAACTATGGCTACACCTTC. This sequence encodes CASSPLGANYGYTF.

The chain employs TRBV7-2 and TRBJ2-4; D gene ambiguous. This CDR3 is 16 amino acids long. The germline V gene encodes CDR1 SGHTA and CDR2 FQGNSA. V dropped 5 bases and J dropped 0 bases, with 14 bases sitting between them. CDR3 in DNA: TGTGCCAGCAGCAGCCAGATATCGGGAGCCAAAAACATTCAGTACTTC. This encodes CASSSQISGAKNIQYF.

This rearrangement joins TRBV25-1 to TRBJ1-2; D is ambiguous. This CDR3 has 14 amino acids. In germline, CDR1 is MGHDK, CDR2 SYGVNS. Trimming cost V 3 bases and J 2 bases, with 10 bases left between them. The CDR3 reads CASSDRPGNYGYTF. DNA of the CDR3: TGTGCCAGCAGTGACCGTCCCGGGAACTATGGCTACACCTTC.

This clone was seen once. The rearrangement links TRBV9 to TRBJ1-6, with D perhaps TRBD1 (6 bases). Germline V CDR1 and CDR2: SGDLS, YYNGEE. The CDR3 runs to 15 residues. V lost 4 bases and J lost 7, with 15 bases in between. The CDR3 DNA sequence: TGTGCCAGCAGCCCATCCGGACAGCCCAATTCACCCCTCCACTTT. The encoded protein is CASSPSGQPNSPLHF.

J is TRBJ1-5 and V is TRBV6-1; no reliable D call. Germline loops: CDR1 MNHNS, CDR2 SASEGT. V was trimmed by 7 bases and J by 0 bases, leaving 10 bases between them. The CDR3 length is 14 residues. The CDR3 DNA reads TGTGCCAGCACAATGGGAATTAGCAATCAGCCCCAGCATTTT. It encodes CASTMGISNQPQHF.

The chain links TRBV12-1 to TRBJ1-1. TRBV12-1 is designated a pseudogene. The CDR3 totals 17 residues. CDR3: CASSFPFFARLNTEAFF. In DNA, the CDR3 is TGTGCCAGCAGCTTTCCCTTCTTCGCGAGACTGAACACTGAAGCTTTCTTT.

The J gene is TRBJ2-2, the V gene TRBV13; D is unclear. Germline values: CDR1 PRHDT, CDR2 FYEKMQ (reference sequence). The V gene lost 3 bases and the J gene lost 8 bases, with 10 bases spanning the gap. CDR3 size: 13 residues. CDR3 region: CASSFGPPGELFF. In nucleotides, the CDR3 is TGTGCCAGCAGCTTCGGACCCCCGGGGGAGCTGTTTTTT.

V is TRBV13 and J is TRBJ2-3; a weak D match, TRBD2 (6 bases). This CDR3 region has 16 residues. V was cut by 5 bases and J by 5 bases, with 20 bases left in between. Germline V lookup: CDR1 PRHDT, CDR2 FYEKMQ (reference sequence). The CDR3 spells CASSLRLYGGVDTQYF. The CDR3 DNA reads TGTGCCAGCAGCCTCAGGCTTTACGGGGGTGTAGATACGCAGTATTTT.

The V and J genes are TRBV14 and TRBJ2-1, with D perhaps matching TRBD2 (5 bases). The CDR3 extends over 13 amino acids. CDR1 is SGHDN and CDR2 is FVKESK in the germline V gene. V was clipped by 0 bases and J by 15 bases, with 15 bases between them. The CDR3 nucleotides are TGTGCCAGCAGCCAAGATATGGTGGGAGCTTGGTTCTTC. Translated: CASSQDMVGAWFF.

This rearrangement joins TRBV25-1 to TRBJ2-7, with 9 nucleotides matching TRBD1. This CDR3 comprises 15 residues. Germline CDR1 and CDR2: MGHDK and SYGVNS. J was trimmed by 5 bases and V by 1 base; bases with no gene match: 6. The CDR3 region is CASSESTGGRDEQYF. The CDR3 coding sequence is TGTGCCAGCAGTGAATCGACAGGGGGGAGAGACGAGCAGTACTTC.

This clone was seen once. The chain couples TRBV10-2 to TRBJ2-2; D perhaps matches TRBD1 (7 bases). The CDR3 length is 17 residues. Germline values: CDR1 WSHSY, CDR2 SAAADI. V lost 7 bases and J lost 0, with 18 bases in between. Written as DNA, the CDR3 is TGCGCCAGCACCGAGGAGGGGCAGGGGGCGAACACCGGGGAGCTGTTTTTT. Protein product: CASTEEGQGANTGELFF.

The J gene is TRBJ2-7, the V gene TRBV6-1; 10 bases align to TRBD1. The germline CDR1 and CDR2 sequences are MNHNS and SASEGT. The CDR3 has 18 amino acids. Germline trimming cut 5 bases from V and 2 bases from J; bases unmatched to any gene: 15. In DNA form, the CDR3 reads TGTGCCAGCAGTAAAGAGGGACAGGGGACCATATCTCCCTACGAGCAGTACTTC. Its protein is CASSKEGQGTISPYEQYF.

V gene TRBV5-4 combines with J gene TRBJ2-5; tentatively, D is TRBD1 (5 bases). The CDR3 covers 13 residues. The germline V gene has CDR1 SGHNT and CDR2 YYREEE (reference sequence). V was shortened by 4 bases and J by 1 base, with 8 bases between the two germline ends. Written as DNA, the CDR3 is TGTGCCAGCAGCCGACAGCTCCAAGAGACCCAGTACTTC. It specifies CASSRQLQETQYF.

Points on this clone: Other nucleotide sequences in the sample specify the same CDR3. The chain couples TRBV5-1 to TRBJ2-7, with D tentatively TRBD2 (6 bases). The CDR3 runs 13 residues. From germline, CDR1 is SGHRS and CDR2 YFSETQ. With 0 bases removed from V and 3 bases from J, the gap between germline ends came to 7 bases. CDR3 in amino acids: CASSLGTNYEQYF. The CDR3 region has the DNA TGCGCCAGCAGCTTGGGGACTAACTACGAGCAGTACTTC. The variable domain in full, with the rest retrieved from reference TRBV5-1 and TRBJ2-7, is KAGVTQTPRYLIKTRGQQVTLSCSPISGHRSVSWYQQTPGQGLQFLFEYFSETQRNKGNFPGRFSGRQFSNSRSEMNVSTLELGDSALYLCASSLGTNYEQYFGPGTRLTVT.

The V call is TRBV13, the J call TRBJ1-4, with TRBD1 identical over 7 bases. The length of the CDR3 is 16 residues. The trim removed 3 bases at V and 4 bases at J, leaving 8 bases unmatched. Germline V gene lookup returns CDR1 PRHDT and CDR2 FYEKMQ (reference sequence). CDR3 in DNA: TGTGCCAGCAGCTTTTCCCTCGACAGGGTTAATGAAAAACTGTTTTTT. It encodes CASSFSLDRVNEKLFF.

The chain joins TRBV10-3 to TRBJ2-3; a weak D match, TRBD2 (6 bases). This CDR3 has 15 amino acids. Trimming left V 2 bases short and J 0 bases short, with 9 bases between. The germline gives CDR1 ENHRY, CDR2 SYGVKD. CDR3 sequence: CAISEGGMSTDTQYF. The CDR3 DNA reads as TGTGCCATCAGTGAGGGCGGGATGAGCACAGATACGCAGTATTTT.

For this clone: The same CDR3 is also encoded by other DNA sequences in this sample. The rearrangement joins TRBV6-5 to TRBJ2-3; D gene uncertain. Trimming left V 6 bases short and J 6 bases short, with 7 bases between. The CDR3 loop spans 11 amino acids. Germline CDR1 and CDR2: MNHEY and SVGAGI. CDR3 amino acids: CASRRTDTQYF. Here the CDR3 DNA reads TGTGCCAGCAGAAGGACGGATACGCAGTATTTT.

The chain joins TRBV6-5 to TRBJ1-1; D is undetermined. Germline CDR1 and CDR2: MNHEY and SVGAGI. The CDR3 is 13 residues long. The V and J ends lost 5 bases and 3 bases respectively, with 10 bases between them. In DNA, the CDR3 is TGTGCCAGCAGTCGTGGGGTGGACACTGAAGCTTTCTTT. It specifies CASSRGVDTEAFF.

The V call is TRBV6-5, the J call TRBJ2-3; the D gene is possibly TRBD2 (6 bases). The CDR3 has 14 amino acids. Germline CDR1 reads MNHEY; CDR2 reads SVGAGI. V lost 5 bases and J lost 2, with 11 bases in between. The chain's CDR3 is CASSRGTATDTQYF. In DNA, the CDR3 is TGTGCCAGCAGTAGAGGGACTGCCACAGATACGCAGTATTTT.

Notes on this clone: In the same sample, other DNA sequences code for this CDR3. V gene TRBV5-1 combines with J gene TRBJ2-3, with D unclear. This CDR3 spans 14 amino acids. With 0 bases removed from V and 2 bases from J, the gap between germline ends came to 7 bases. The germline V gene has CDR1 SGHRS and CDR2 YFSETQ. The CDR3 sequence: CASSLDQITDTQYF. CDR3 nucleotides: TGCGCCAGCAGCTTGGATCAGATCACAGATACGCAGTATTTT.

The chain couples TRBV6-6 to TRBJ2-7, with D possibly TRBD2 on 6 matching bases. CDR3 length: 15 amino acids. Between the trimmed V and J ends, which lost 6 bases and 4 bases, there was a span of 19 bases. Germline V gene data show CDR1 as MNHNY and CDR2 as SVGAGI (reference sequence). The CDR3 here is CASSSPGTGIYEQYF. In DNA, the CDR3 is TGTGCCAGCAGCTCCCCCGGGACTGGAATTTACGAGCAGTACTTC.

The chain joins TRBV6-9 to TRBJ2-3; TRBD2 matches at 9 bases. The CDR3 extends over 17 amino acids. V gave up 2 bases and J gave up 0 bases; unmatched junction bases: 6. CDR1 and CDR2 (germline): MNHGY, SVAAGI. The CDR3 sequence is CASSYLLAGASTDTQYF. The CDR3 DNA reads TGTGCCAGCAGTTATCTTTTAGCGGGGGCTAGCACAGATACGCAGTATTTT.